A selection of T cell receptor beta chains follows, all from one sample in a study of cytomegalovirus exposure and HLA in healthy donors. Profiling relied on immunoSEQ multiplex PCR, and the TCRdb table lists in-frame clones only, not all of them. In the table there are roughly 220,000 clones, approximately 80% of which are singletons. The source material was PBMCs. The origin of the receptors is a woman aged 25-40 years in good health and CMV-seropositive. Both conserved end residues are part of each CDR3. A D gene is named only where the DNA matches it firmly. Expanded clones get a size class; other rows say once, few or many, or leave the size out.

size,J,V,D,DNA,CDR3
.,TRBJ1-1,TRBV4-3,TRBD1,TGCGCCAGCAGCCTTGGGACAGGGTCGAACACTGAAGCTTTCTTT,CASSLGTGSNTEAFF
once,TRBJ2-3,TRBV4-2,TRBD1,TGTGCCAGCAGCCTTCCATGGACAGGGCCGGGGGATACGCAGTATTTT,CASSLPWTGPGDTQYF
.,TRBJ2-1,TRBV5-1,.,TGCGCCAGCAGCTTGGAGGCAGGCCTCTCCTACAATGAGCAGTTCTTC,CASSLEAGLSYNEQFF
.,TRBJ2-6,TRBV6-4,TRBD1,TGTGCCACCAGGGGACAGTTCCTCGATGGGGCCAACGTCCTGACTTTC,CATRGQFLDGANVLTF
.,TRBJ1-1,TRBV28,.,TGTGCCAGCAGGTCAGGAGGGAACACTGAAGCTTTCTTT,CASRSGGNTEAFF
.,TRBJ2-1,TRBV30,TRBD1,TGTGCCGCCCGGACAGGGCCCCACTACAATGAGCAGTTCTTC,CAARTGPHYNEQFF
once,TRBJ2-1,TRBV27,.,TGTGCCAGCAGTTCGACAGTCAATGAGCAGTTCTTC,CASSSTVNEQFF
.,TRBJ2-1,TRBV11-2,.,TGTGCCAGCAGCTCCCTCCGAGTAGAGCAGTTCTTC,CASSSLRVEQFF
.,TRBJ2-3,TRBV2,TRBD1,TGTGCCAGCACCCCGGGACAGGGGGCTCGAGATACGCAGTATTTT,CASTPGQGARDTQYF
.,TRBJ2-3,TRBV4-3,.,TGCGCCAGCAGCCTACAAGATACGCAGTATTTT,CASSLQDTQYF
.,TRBJ2-1,TRBV11-2,.,TGTGCCAGCAGCTTAGTGGGACTTCAGTTCTTC,CASSLVGLQFF
.,TRBJ2-2,TRBV14,TRBD1,TGTGCCAGCAGAAACAACAGGGGGCTGGAGGCCGGGGAGCTGTTTTTT,CASRNNRGLEAGELFF
.,TRBJ2-3,TRBV13,.,TGTGCCAGCAGCTCCTGGGACTCAAGCACAGATACGCAGTATTTT,CASSSWDSSTDTQYF
.,TRBJ2-7,TRBV12-5,TRBD1,TGTGCTAGTGGTTTCGCGAATGGGGACAGGAGCTCCTACGAGCAGTACTTC,CASGFANGDRSSYEQYF
.,TRBJ2-1,TRBV11-1,.,TGTGCCAGCAGCCAACTGCGGGACGGAGGGGAGCAGTTCTTC,CASSQLRDGGEQFF
.,TRBJ2-7,TRBV6-1,.,TGTGCCAGCAGTGAACTTGGAGCCTACGAGCAGTACTTC,CASSELGAYEQYF
few,TRBJ1-2,TRBV5-1,.,TGCGCCAGCAGCTTGGTTGTTAACTATGGCTACACCTTC,CASSLVVNYGYTF
.,TRBJ1-2,TRBV10-3,.,TGTGCCATCAGTGAAGGGACACCTTATGGCTACACCTTC,CAISEGTPYGYTF
.,TRBJ1-1,TRBV18,TRBD1,TGTGCCAGCCAGGACAGGGGAACTGAAGCTTTCTTT,CASQDRGTEAFF
.,TRBJ1-1,TRBV30,.,TGTGCCTGGAGTGGAGGGGTTCTGAACACTGAAGCTTTCTTT,CAWSGGVLNTEAFF
.,TRBJ1-1,TRBV6-1,.,TGTGCCAGCAGTCTGGGACAGAACACTGAAGCTTTCTTT,CASSLGQNTEAFF
.,TRBJ1-1,TRBV4-1,TRBD1,TGCGCCAGCTGGGACAGGAGGAAAAATGGGGGCACTGAAGCTTTCTTT,CASWDRRKNGGTEAFF
.,TRBJ2-6,TRBV6-5,.,TGTGCCAGCAGTTCCGAACCCGGCTCTGGGGCCAACGTCCTGACTTTC,CASSSEPGSGANVLTF
.,TRBJ2-2,TRBV5-1,TRBD2,TGCGCCAGCAGCCGGACTAGCGGGATGGACACCGGGGAGCTGTTTTTT,CASSRTSGMDTGELFF
.,TRBJ2-1,TRBV6-5,TRBD2,TGTGCCAGCAGCTTCAGCGGGATTGGATACAATGAGCAGTTCTTC,CASSFSGIGYNEQFF
.,TRBJ2-7,TRBV30,.,TGTGCCTGGAGAGGGTACTCTACCTACGAGCAGTACTTC,CAWRGYSTYEQYF
.,TRBJ1-2,TRBV30,TRBD1,TGTGCCTCCGCCGGGCAGGGGGTTTTCTACGGCTACACCTTC,CASAGQGVFYGYTF
.,TRBJ2-2,TRBV27,TRBD2,TGTGCCAGCAAGGGACTGGGACTAGCGGGACTAAACACCGGGGAGCTGTTTTTT,CASKGLGLAGLNTGELFF
once,TRBJ2-7,TRBV4-2,TRBD2,TGTGCCAGCAGCCAGGGGGGAGGGACCCCGTCCTACGAGCAGTACTTC,CASSQGGGTPSYEQYF
.,TRBJ1-4,TRBV30,.,TGTGCCTGGAGTCACACAGGGCGAACTAATGAAAAACTGTTTTTT,CAWSHTGRTNEKLFF
.,TRBJ1-1,TRBV7-3,.,TGTGCCAGCAGCCAGGGGCAGAACACTGAAGCTTTCTTT,CASSQGQNTEAFF
.,TRBJ2-7,TRBV2,TRBD1,TGTGCCAGCAGTGACCTCGGACAGGGCTCCTACGAGCAGTACTTC,CASSDLGQGSYEQYF
.,TRBJ1-2,TRBV13,TRBD1,TGTGCCAGCGGGACAGATGGCTACACCTTC,CASGTDGYTF
.,TRBJ2-1,TRBV4-1,.,TGCGCCAGCAGCCTCCCATGGAATGAGCAGTTCTTC,CASSLPWNEQFF
.,TRBJ1-3,TRBV4-1,.,TGCGCCAGCAGCCCGGACGGAAAGAGCTCTGGAAACACCATATATTTT,CASSPDGKSSGNTIYF
.,TRBJ1-5,TRBV6-5,.,TGTGCCAGCACCCGGGGTGGGGGTCAGCCCCAGCATTTT,CASTRGGGQPQHF
.,TRBJ2-1,TRBV13,.,TGTGCCAGCAAGGGGGGTCATGAGCAGTTCTTC,CASKGGHEQFF
.,TRBJ2-7,TRBV11-1,TRBD2,TGTGCCAGCAGCTTAGGGCTAGCGGCTTCCTACGAGCAGTACTTC,CASSLGLAASYEQYF
.,TRBJ2-7,TRBV18,.,TGTGCCAGCTCACCAGGACTGACATACGAGCAGTACTTC,CASSPGLTYEQYF
.,TRBJ2-1,TRBV5-1,TRBD2,TGCGCCAGCAGCTTCTCTAGCGGGGGGAATGAGCAGTTCTTC,CASSFSSGGNEQFF
many,TRBJ2-7,TRBV5-4,.,TGTGCCAGCAGCGACGTGGGTCGGGAGAGGAACGAGCAGTACTTC,CASSDVGRERNEQYF
.,TRBJ1-4,TRBV5-6,.,TGTGCCAGCAGCTTGCCCGGGACCCCAAATGAAAAACTGTTTTTT,CASSLPGTPNEKLFF
.,TRBJ1-2,TRBV7-2,TRBD1,TGTGCCAGCAGCTTAGAGGGGGCAAGCTATGGCTACACCTTC,CASSLEGASYGYTF
once,TRBJ2-7,TRBV4-2,TRBD2,TGTGCCAGCAGCCAAGGGGAAACTAGCGGCACCTACGAGCAGTACTTC,CASSQGETSGTYEQYF
.,TRBJ1-3,TRBV6-1,.,TGTGCCAGCAGTGAAGTTTCGGGCTCTGGAAACACCATATATTTT,CASSEVSGSGNTIYF
.,TRBJ2-1,TRBV13,TRBD2,TGTGCCAGCAGCCCTAAGACTAGCGGGAGGATTGAGCAGTTCTTC,CASSPKTSGRIEQFF
.,TRBJ2-7,TRBV7-2,.,TGTGCCAGCAGCCTTACCTACGAGCAGTACTTC,CASSLTYEQYF
.,TRBJ2-3,TRBV5-4,.,TGTGCCAGCAGCTTGTTGACGCCACGTAGCACAGATACGCAGTATTTT,CASSLLTPRSTDTQYF
.,TRBJ2-5,TRBV30,TRBD1,TGTGCCTGGAGTGTCGGGACAGGGAGAGAGACCCAGTACTTC,CAWSVGTGRETQYF
few,TRBJ2-2,TRBV27,.,TGTGCCAGCAGTTTAGAGTGGAACACCGGGGAGCTGTTTTTT,CASSLEWNTGELFF
.,TRBJ2-1,TRBV27,TRBD2,TGTGCCAGCGGCGGACTAGGAAGGTGGAGCTCCTACAATGAGCAGTTCTTC,CASGGLGRWSSYNEQFF
.,TRBJ1-1,TRBV19,.,TGTGCCAGTAAAGATCCGAACACTGAAGCTTTCTTT,CASKDPNTEAFF